This TCR beta chain emerged from a study of blood T cell repertoires in COVID-19. The V gene's germline CDR1 is SQVTM and CDR2 ANQGSEA. This CDR3 region has 13 residues. V was clipped by 2 bases and J by 0 bases, with 7 bases between them. TCRdb's copy holds only in-frame clones and misses some; the assay was immunoSEQ multiplex PCR. In the table there are about 18,000 clones, under 95% of which are singletons. The V and J genes are TRBV29-1 and TRBJ1-1, with no clear D. The source is a human donor in a cohort sampled during active COVID-19. The specimen sequenced was peripheral blood. CDR3 region: CSVENTVNTEAFF. The CDR3 coding sequence is TGCAGCGTTGAAAATACAGTGAACACTGAAGCTTTCTTT.